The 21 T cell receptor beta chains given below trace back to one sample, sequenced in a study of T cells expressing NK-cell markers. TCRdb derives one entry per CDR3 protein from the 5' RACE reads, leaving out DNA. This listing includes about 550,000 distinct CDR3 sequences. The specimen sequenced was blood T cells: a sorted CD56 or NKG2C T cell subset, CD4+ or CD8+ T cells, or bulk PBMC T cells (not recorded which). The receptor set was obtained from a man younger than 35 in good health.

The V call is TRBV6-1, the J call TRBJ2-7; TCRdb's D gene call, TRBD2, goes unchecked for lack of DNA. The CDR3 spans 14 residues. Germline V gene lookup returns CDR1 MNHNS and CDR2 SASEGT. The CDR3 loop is CASSPGLPSDEQYF.

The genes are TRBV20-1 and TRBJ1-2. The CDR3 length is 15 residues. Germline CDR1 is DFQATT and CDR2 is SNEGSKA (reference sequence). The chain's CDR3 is CSARDLVHPDYGYTF.

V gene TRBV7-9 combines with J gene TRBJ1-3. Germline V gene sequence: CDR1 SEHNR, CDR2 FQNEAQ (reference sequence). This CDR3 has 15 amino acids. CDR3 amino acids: CASSPTFASGNTIYF.

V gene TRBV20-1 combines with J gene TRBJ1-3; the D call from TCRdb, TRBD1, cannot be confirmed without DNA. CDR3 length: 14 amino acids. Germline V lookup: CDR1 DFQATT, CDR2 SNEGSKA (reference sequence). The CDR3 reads CSARDGTAGNTIYF.

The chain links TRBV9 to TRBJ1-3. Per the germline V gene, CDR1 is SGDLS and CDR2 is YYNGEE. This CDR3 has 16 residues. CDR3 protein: CASSPSGGPSGNTIYF. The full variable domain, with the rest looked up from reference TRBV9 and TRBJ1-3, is DSGVTQTPKHLITATGQRVTLRCSPRSGDLSVYWYQQSLDQGLQFLIQYYNGEERAKGNILERFSAQQFPDLHSELNLSSLELGDSALYFCASSPSGGPSGNTIYFGEGSWLTVV.

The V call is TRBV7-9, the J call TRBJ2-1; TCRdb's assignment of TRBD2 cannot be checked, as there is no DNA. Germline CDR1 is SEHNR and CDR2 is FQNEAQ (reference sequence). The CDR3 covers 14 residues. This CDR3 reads CASSLVQRVNEQFF.

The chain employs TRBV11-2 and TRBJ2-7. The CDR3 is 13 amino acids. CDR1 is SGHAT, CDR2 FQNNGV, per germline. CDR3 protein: CASSLEVVSEQYF. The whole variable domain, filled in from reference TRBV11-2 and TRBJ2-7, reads EAGVAQSPRYKIIEKRQSVAFWCNPISGHATLYWYQQILGQGPKLLIQFQNNGVVDDSQLPKDRFSAERLKGVDSTLKIQPAKLEDSAVYLCASSLEVVSEQYFGPGTRLTVT.

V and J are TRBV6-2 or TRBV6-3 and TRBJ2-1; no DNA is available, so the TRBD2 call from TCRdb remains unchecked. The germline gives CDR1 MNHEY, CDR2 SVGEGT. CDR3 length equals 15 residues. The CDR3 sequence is CASSMGLAALNEQFF.

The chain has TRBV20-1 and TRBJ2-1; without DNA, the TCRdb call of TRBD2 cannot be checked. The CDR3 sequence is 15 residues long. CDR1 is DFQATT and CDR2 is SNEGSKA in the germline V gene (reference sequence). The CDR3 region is CSATSLAGSYNEQFF.

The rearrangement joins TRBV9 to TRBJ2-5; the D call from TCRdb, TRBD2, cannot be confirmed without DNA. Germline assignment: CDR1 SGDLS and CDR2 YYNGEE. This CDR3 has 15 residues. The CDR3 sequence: CASTPAAGDGETQYF.

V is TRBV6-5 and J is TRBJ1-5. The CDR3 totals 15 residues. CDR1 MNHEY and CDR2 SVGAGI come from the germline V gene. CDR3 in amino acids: CASSYSWEGNQPQHF.

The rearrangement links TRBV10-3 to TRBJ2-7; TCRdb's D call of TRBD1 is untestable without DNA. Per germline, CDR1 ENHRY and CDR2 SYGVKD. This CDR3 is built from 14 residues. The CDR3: CAISENQGNYEQYF.

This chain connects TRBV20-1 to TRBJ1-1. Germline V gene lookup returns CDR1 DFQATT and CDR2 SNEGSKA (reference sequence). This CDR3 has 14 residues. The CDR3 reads CSAREGLVGTEAFF.

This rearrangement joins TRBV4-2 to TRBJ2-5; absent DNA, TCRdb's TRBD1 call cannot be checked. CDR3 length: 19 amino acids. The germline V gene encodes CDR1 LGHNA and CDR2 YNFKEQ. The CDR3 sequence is CASSQRGVDWATLQETQYF.

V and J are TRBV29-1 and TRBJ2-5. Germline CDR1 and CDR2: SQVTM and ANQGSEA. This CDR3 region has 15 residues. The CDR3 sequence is CSVEDLWGLQETQYF.

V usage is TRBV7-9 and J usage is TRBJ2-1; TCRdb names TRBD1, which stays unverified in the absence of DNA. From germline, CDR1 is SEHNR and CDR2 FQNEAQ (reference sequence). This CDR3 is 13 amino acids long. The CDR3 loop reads CASSVPVGNEQFF.

This CDR3 reads CASSLEGQGSGTEAFF. The J gene is TRBJ1-1, the V gene TRBV5-1; the TCRdb D gene call, TRBD1, has no DNA to confirm it. Germline V gene lookup returns CDR1 SGHRS and CDR2 YFSETQ. The length of the CDR3 is 16 residues.

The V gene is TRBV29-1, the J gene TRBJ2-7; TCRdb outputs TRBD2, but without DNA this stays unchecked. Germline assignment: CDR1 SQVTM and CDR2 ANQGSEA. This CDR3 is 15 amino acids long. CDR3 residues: CSVAQLLHREREQYF.

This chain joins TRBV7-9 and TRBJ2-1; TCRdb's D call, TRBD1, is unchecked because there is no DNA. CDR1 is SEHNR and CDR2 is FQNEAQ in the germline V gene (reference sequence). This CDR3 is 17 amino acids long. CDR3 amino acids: CASSLVADLRTSPQQFF.

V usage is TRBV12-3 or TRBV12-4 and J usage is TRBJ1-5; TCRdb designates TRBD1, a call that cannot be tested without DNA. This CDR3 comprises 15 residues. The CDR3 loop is CASTLGDRLNQPQHF.

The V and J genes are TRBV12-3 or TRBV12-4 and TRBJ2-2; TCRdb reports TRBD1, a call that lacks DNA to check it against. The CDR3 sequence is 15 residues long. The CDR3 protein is CASSLGSRVTGELFF.